The 10 T cell receptor beta chains below were found in one sample sequenced in a study of shared clonotypes between healthy human individuals. Using immunoSEQ multiplex PCR, the repertoire was profiled, and TCRdb retains in-frame clones only, with some absent. The repertoire has about 470,000 clones, about 85% of them found once; the top ten carry over 10%. The source material was PBMCs. The origin of the receptors is a woman between 40 and 50 years old in good health. Some clones in this sample may be carry-over from other donors' samples.

This rearrangement joins TRBV7-8 to TRBJ2-1, with TRBD1 matching 10 bases. Unmatched junction bases numbered 6, after V lost 1 base and J lost 0 bases. The CDR3 loop spans 18 amino acids. Germline CDR1 reads SGHVS; CDR2 reads FQNEAQ. In DNA, the CDR3 is TGTGCCAGCAGCTTAGGCGGTAGGGACAGGGGCTCCTACAATGAGCAGTTCTTC. Translating it yields CASSLGGRDRGSYNEQFF.

In its sample, this clone was seen a few times. The chain combines TRBV13 with TRBJ1-1, with TRBD1 identical over 9 bases. The CDR3 is made up of 15 amino acids. J lost 4 bases, V lost 6 bases, and 9 bases had no gene match. The germline V gene has CDR1 PRHDT and CDR2 FYEKMQ (reference sequence). The CDR3 DNA is TGTGCCAGCAGACTACGTGGACAGGGGACCACTGAAGCTTTCTTT. It yields the protein CASRLRGQGTTEAFF.

This clone has more than one count but fewer than ten. The chain combines TRBV6-1 with TRBJ1-5, with a weak D call TRBD1 (6 bases). The V gene's germline CDR1 is MNHNS and CDR2 SASEGT. The CDR3 has 13 amino acids. Trimming shortened V by 6 bases and J by 6 bases, and 12 bases separated the two germline ends. CDR3 nucleotide sequence: TGTGCCAGCAGGAACAGGGATAGTCAGCCCCAGCATTTT. It specifies CASRNRDSQPQHF.

The chain is built from TRBV5-4 and TRBJ2-7; D not resolved. The CDR3 sequence is 15 residues long. CDR1 and CDR2 from the germline V gene are SGHNT and YYREEE (reference sequence). V was pared by 0 bases and J by 3 bases, with 13 bases between. CDR3 protein: CASSLGGGGNYEQYF. The DNA for the CDR3 is TGTGCCAGCAGCTTGGGAGGTGGCGGCAACTACGAGCAGTACTTC.

This chain links TRBV7-8 with TRBJ2-1; D unclear. Germline CDR1 SGHVS, CDR2 FQNEAQ. V lost 0 bases to trimming and J lost 9 bases, with 12 bases between them. This CDR3 region has 14 residues. For the CDR3, the DNA is TGTGCCAGCAGCTTAGCGGTGGGCGTCAGTGAGCAGTTCTTC. Residues: CASSLAVGVSEQFF.

The V and J genes are TRBV12-5 and TRBJ2-2; D gene uncertain. There are 15 residues in the CDR3. V was shortened by 0 bases and J by 1 base, with 6 bases between the two germline ends. Germline V gene sequence: CDR1 LGHNT, CDR2 FRNRAP. The CDR3 region has the DNA TGTGCTAGTGGTTTGGTACTCGGGAACACCGGGGAGCTGTTTTTT. This codes for CASGLVLGNTGELFF.

V is TRBV7-9 and J is TRBJ2-1, with a tentative D call TRBD2 (6 bases). The germline CDR1 and CDR2 sequences are SEHNR and FQNEAQ (reference sequence). Deletions cut 1 base from V and 3 bases from J, with 10 bases between. The length of the CDR3 is 15 residues. Here the CDR3 reads CASSLGASDYNEQFF. The CDR3, as DNA: TGTGCCAGCAGCTTAGGAGCTAGCGACTACAATGAGCAGTTCTTC.

The chain has TRBV2 and TRBJ1-1, with 7 bases fitting TRBD1. Germline CDR1 is SNHLY and CDR2 is FYNNEI. CDR3 length: 14 amino acids. Losses at the gene ends were 2 bases for V and 5 bases for J; bases not matched to a gene: 5. CDR3 sequence: CASSEFRGGTEAFF. The CDR3 DNA sequence: TGTGCCAGCAGTGAATTCAGGGGGGGGACTGAAGCTTTCTTT.

This clone was seen just once. This chain links TRBV5-6 with TRBJ2-7, with 8 bases matching TRBD1. Per the germline V gene, CDR1 is SGHDT and CDR2 is YYEEEE. The V segment lost 1 base and the J segment 4 bases; nucleotides outside the gene matches: 13. This CDR3 has 17 amino acids. CDR3 loop: CASSLKPDRAIYYEQYF. The CDR3 coding sequence is TGTGCCAGCAGCTTGAAGCCGGACAGGGCCATCTATTACGAGCAGTACTTC.

This chain joins TRBV14 and TRBJ2-1; D is possibly TRBD2 (6 bases). The CDR3 covers 12 residues. V lost 7 bases, J lost 9 bases, and 13 bases lay in between. Germline V gene lookup returns CDR1 SGHDN and CDR2 FVKESK. CDR3 bases: TGTGCCAGCAAGGGGACTTGGAGTGAGCAGTTCTTC. Its translation is CASKGTWSEQFF.